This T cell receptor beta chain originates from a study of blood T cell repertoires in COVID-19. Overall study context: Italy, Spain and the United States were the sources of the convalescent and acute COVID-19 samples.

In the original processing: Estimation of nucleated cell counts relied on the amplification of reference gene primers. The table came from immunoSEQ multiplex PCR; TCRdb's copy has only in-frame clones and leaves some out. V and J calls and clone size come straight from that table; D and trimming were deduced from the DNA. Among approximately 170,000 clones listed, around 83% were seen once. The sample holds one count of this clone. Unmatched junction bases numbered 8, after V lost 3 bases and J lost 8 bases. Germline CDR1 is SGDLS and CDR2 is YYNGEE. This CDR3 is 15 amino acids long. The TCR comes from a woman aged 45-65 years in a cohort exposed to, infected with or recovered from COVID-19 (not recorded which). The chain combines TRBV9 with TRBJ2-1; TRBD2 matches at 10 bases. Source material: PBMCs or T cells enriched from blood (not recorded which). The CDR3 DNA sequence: TGTGCCAGCAGCGGGGGGACTAGCGTTACCCATGAGCAGTTCTTC. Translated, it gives CASSGGTSVTHEQFF.